The 4 T cell receptor beta chains presented below share a single source sample, sequenced in a study of response to subunit inactivated influenza vaccine. Each CDR3 protein is one row after TCRdb ran MiXCR on the RT-PCR reads. The sample carries 530,000 or so distinct CDR3 sequences, 10% to 15% recorded once. The sample here was PBMCs from blood, taken on the day of vaccination. Every receptor here comes from a man aged 50-60 years who received an inactivated influenza vaccine.

The chain combines TRBV10-3 with TRBJ2-3, with D possibly TRBD2 on 7 matching bases. Between the trimmed V and J ends, which lost 5 bases and 3 bases, there was a span of 12 bases. The CDR3 extends over 14 amino acids. Germline CDR1 and CDR2: ENHRY and SYGVKD. This chain's CDR3 is CAISLGGGTDTQYF. The CDR3 bases are TGTGCCATCAGTCTAGGGGGGGGGACAGATACGCAGTATTTT.

This clonotype showed up just a few times. CDR3 sequence: CASSSDRATQPQHF. As DNA, the CDR3 is TGTGCCAGCAGTTCCGACAGGGCCACCCAGCCCCAGCATTTT. The genes are TRBV6-2 or TRBV6-3 and TRBJ1-5; 7 positions match TRBD1. V shed 4 bases and J 7 bases; nucleotides not matched to a gene: 7. The CDR3 loop spans 14 amino acids. Germline loops: CDR1 MNHEY, CDR2 SVGEGT.

The chain links TRBV5-6 to TRBJ1-1; 9 bases are a match to TRBD1. The CDR3 consists of 13 residues. The V and J ends lost 7 bases and 5 bases, in that order; junction bases with no gene match: 6. Per the germline V gene, CDR1 is SGHDT and CDR2 is YYEEEE. CDR3 protein: CASHWGQGTEAFF. For the CDR3, the DNA is TGTGCCAGCCATTGGGGACAGGGAACTGAAGCTTTCTTT.

This clonotype was found a few times. This chain uses TRBV2 with TRBJ2-1; D might be TRBD1 (6 bases). In germline, CDR1 is SNHLY, CDR2 FYNNEI. This CDR3 is built from 15 residues. Trimming stripped 4 bases from V and 4 bases from J, with 14 bases between. The CDR3 DNA reads TGTGCCAGCAGTGTTAGACAGGACGTATACAATGAGCAGTTCTTC. Its protein product is CASSVRQDVYNEQFF.